Listed below are T cell receptor beta chains from one sample, sequenced in a study of T cells in Graves' hyperthyroidism and ophthalmopathy. TCRdb reprocessed the multiplex PCR reads with MiXCR, giving one entry per CDR3 protein. The repertoire consists of about 420,000 distinct CDR3 sequences, with about 15% occurring once and the leading ten covering roughly 7.7%. The sample comprised blood. The receptors were sampled from a young woman with Graves' hyperthyroidism. CDR3s include the opening cysteine and the closing phenylalanine or tryptophan. The D gene is left open where the match is weak. Clone sizes are given selectively: once, few, many, or a class where the clone is expanded.

clone_size j_call cdr3_length d_call v_call cdr3_nt cdr3_aa
many TRBJ2-1 14 - TRBV5-1 TGCGCCAGCAGCCTGACTCTCTCCTACAATGAGCAGTTCTTC CASSLTLSYNEQFF
many TRBJ1-6 14 - TRBV6-1 TGTGCCAGCAGTGGGACACTCGAAAATTCACCCCTCCACTTT CASSGTLENSPLHF
- TRBJ2-7 15 - TRBV4-1 TGCGCCAGCAGCCAGTCCAGCCAAACGGCCTACGAGCAGTACTTC CASSQSSQTAYEQYF
many TRBJ1-6 13 - TRBV7-2 TGTGCCAGCAGCCCCGGTGTGAATTCACCCCTCCACTTT CASSPGVNSPLHF
- TRBJ1-2 17 - TRBV5-1 TGCGCCAGCAGCTTGGAGGGGTTGGCGGCAGACCGGGATGGCTACACCTTC CASSLEGLAADRDGYTF
many TRBJ2-5 14 TRBD1 TRBV5-1 TGCGCCAGCAGGCCCACAGGGGGCGGCGAGACCCAGTACTTC CASRPTGGGETQYF
few TRBJ1-2 12 TRBD1 TRBV7-8 TGTGCCAGCAGCTTGGGACAGGGAGGCTACACCTTC CASSLGQGGYTF
few TRBJ1-2 15 TRBD1 TRBV5-4 TGTGCCAGCAGCTTCTCAGGGGGCAGCAACTATGGCTACACCTTC CASSFSGGSNYGYTF
many TRBJ2-7 19 TRBD2 TRBV11-3 TGTGCCAGCAGCCCCTTGGAGGAGGCTAGCGGGAGAGTCCCCTACGAGCAGTACTTC CASSPLEEASGRVPYEQYF
once TRBJ1-1 15 - TRBV5-7 TGTGCCAGCAGCTCCTCAGCCAACTTGAACACTGAAGCTTTCTTT CASSSSANLNTEAFF
few TRBJ1-2 12 TRBD1 TRBV29-1 TGCAGCGTTCTTACAGGGGAGTATGGCTACACCTTC CSVLTGEYGYTF
many TRBJ2-7 14 TRBD1 TRBV7-9 TGTGCCAGCAGCCGATCGACAGGGGAGGACGAGCAGTACTTC CASSRSTGEDEQYF
few TRBJ2-2 15 TRBD1 TRBV5-1 TGCGCCAGCAGCTTAACGGCAGGGGGCACCGGGGAGCTGTTTTTT CASSLTAGGTGELFF
many TRBJ1-2 17 - TRBV6-5 TGTGCCAGCAGTTACTCGAGGCAGGGGAACCCAAACTATGGCTACACCTTC CASSYSRQGNPNYGYTF
many TRBJ2-5 14 - TRBV29-1 TGCAGCGTTGTTAACGGGAGCGCACAAGAGACCCAGTACTTC CSVVNGSAQETQYF
few TRBJ1-3 14 - TRBV11-2 TGTGCCAGCAGCTCTCAAGGGGGTGGGAGCACCATATATTTT CASSSQGGGSTIYF
many TRBJ1-5 15 - TRBV9 TGTGCCAGCAGCGTCGCGGGGGCTGGCAATCAGCCCCAGCATTTT CASSVAGAGNQPQHF
many TRBJ1-3 16 - TRBV10-3 TGTGCCATCAGTGATCCGGGACGGACCTCTGGAAACACCATATATTTT CAISDPGRTSGNTIYF
- TRBJ2-6 15 - TRBV29-1 TGCAGCGTGGACAGTTACTCCTCTGGGGCCAACGTCCTGACTTTC CSVDSYSSGANVLTF